Listed below are T cell receptor beta chains from one sample, sequenced in a study of beta chain features in type 1 diabetes. The repertoire was sequenced with immunoSEQ multiplex PCR; TCRdb's copy has only in-frame clones and lacks some. The sample carries about 240,000 clones, around 13% recorded once. Sequenced input: naive CD4+ T cells from blood. The receptor set was obtained from a man under 40 with type 1 diabetes. Each CDR3 is given with its conserved first and last residue.

CDR3 length | J gene | V gene | CDR3 protein
13 | TRBJ1-1 | TRBV30 | CAWSIQGDSEAFF
16 | TRBJ2-5 | TRBV9 | CASSPNRRDSQETQYF
14 | TRBJ1-3 | TRBV18 | CASSPAGTGNTIYF
15 | TRBJ2-3 | TRBV30 | CAWHTGSARGGTQYF
12 | TRBJ2-2 | TRBV2 | CASRRGSGELFF
16 | TRBJ2-1 | TRBV5-1 | CASSLEAVAGDHEQFF
13 | TRBJ2-7 | TRBV29-1 | CSVEGQGTYEQYF
15 | TRBJ2-7 | TRBV18 | CASSPGLASPYEQYF
17 | TRBJ1-5 | TRBV10-3 | CAISSDRGGFSNQPQHF
14 | TRBJ1-1 | TRBV21-1 | CASSKGQGGTEAFF
14 | TRBJ1-1 | TRBV5-1 | CASSSPTGNTEAFF
17 | TRBJ1-2 | TRBV7-8 | CASSLLPDLHRAYGYTF
13 | TRBJ2-5 | TRBV11-2 | CASSLNQGETQYF
14 | TRBJ2-3 | TRBV18 | CASSPETGADTQYF
13 | TRBJ2-3 | TRBV2 | CASRAGLTDTQYF
14 | TRBJ2-3 | TRBV11-3 | CASSRLASTDTQYF
15 | TRBJ2-3 | TRBV6-6 | CASSRGLAGTDTQYF
14 | TRBJ2-5 | TRBV19 | CASSPGQGVETQYF